A selection of T cell receptor beta chains follows, all from one sample in a study of CD8+ T cells in alopecia areata. Repertoires were generated with immunoSEQ multiplex PCR, while TCRdb's copy carries only in-frame clones and drops some. The sample lists approximately 120,000 clones; around 48% were seen once. The source material was NKG2D-low CD8+ T cells sorted from blood. Receptor source: a human donor with alopecia areata. The CDR3 runs from the conserved cysteine through the conserved F or W. Fields, in order: J gene, clone size, V gene, D gene, CDR3 protein, CDR3 DNA. A D gene is named only where the DNA matches it firmly. Size values are once, few and many counts, or a class for expanded clones, and some rows have none.

j_gene: TRBJ2-3
abundance: NA
v_gene: TRBV19
d_gene: NA
CDR3aa: CASSMGTTDTQYF
CDR3nt: TGTGCCAGTAGTATGGGGACCACAGATACGCAGTATTTT

j_gene: TRBJ1-1
abundance: NA
v_gene: TRBV30
d_gene: NA
CDR3aa: CAWGRVAEAFF
CDR3nt: TGTGCCTGGGGCAGGGTCGCTGAAGCTTTCTTT

j_gene: TRBJ2-7
abundance: NA
v_gene: TRBV4-3
d_gene: TRBD1
CDR3aa: CASSPGQAYEQYF
CDR3nt: TGCGCCAGCAGCCCGGGACAGGCCTACGAGCAGTACTTC

j_gene: TRBJ2-2
abundance: NA
v_gene: TRBV2
d_gene: NA
CDR3aa: CASSEPTQGELFF
CDR3nt: TGTGCCAGCAGTGAACCGACTCAAGGGGAGCTGTTTTTT

j_gene: TRBJ1-1
abundance: NA
v_gene: TRBV29-1
d_gene: NA
CDR3aa: CSVDGVEAEAFF
CDR3nt: TGCAGCGTTGACGGGGTTGAGGCTGAAGCTTTCTTT

j_gene: TRBJ2-3
abundance: NA
v_gene: TRBV14
d_gene: NA
CDR3aa: CASSRSGDGDTQYF
CDR3nt: TGTGCCAGCAGCCGAAGCGGAGACGGGGATACGCAGTATTTT

j_gene: TRBJ2-7
abundance: NA
v_gene: TRBV11-2
d_gene: NA
CDR3aa: CASSYTSNYEQYF
CDR3nt: TGTGCCAGCAGCTACACTAGCAACTACGAGCAGTACTTC

j_gene: TRBJ2-5
abundance: NA
v_gene: TRBV14
d_gene: NA
CDR3aa: CASSQEPGEETQYF
CDR3nt: TGTGCCAGCAGCCAAGAACCCGGAGAAGAGACCCAGTACTTC

j_gene: TRBJ2-3
abundance: few
v_gene: TRBV7-9
d_gene: TRBD2
CDR3aa: CASSSSSGGRTSTDTQYF
CDR3nt: TGTGCCAGCAGCTCCTCTAGCGGGGGCCGCACCAGCACAGATACGCAGTATTTT

j_gene: TRBJ2-5
abundance: NA
v_gene: TRBV5-1
d_gene: NA
CDR3aa: CASSLAGTQSQETQYF
CDR3nt: TGCGCCAGCAGCTTGGCCGGGACTCAGAGCCAAGAGACCCAGTACTTC

j_gene: TRBJ2-2
abundance: few
v_gene: TRBV29-1
d_gene: NA
CDR3aa: CSVELSGELFF
CDR3nt: TGCAGCGTGGAACTCTCCGGGGAGCTGTTTTTT

j_gene: TRBJ2-7
abundance: few
v_gene: TRBV29-1
d_gene: NA
CDR3aa: CSVVQTKGEQYF
CDR3nt: TGCAGCGTTGTACAAACGAAGGGCGAGCAGTACTTC

j_gene: TRBJ1-2
abundance: few
v_gene: TRBV29-1
d_gene: TRBD1
CDR3aa: CSVGDRGGGYTF
CDR3nt: TGCAGCGTTGGGGACAGGGGTGGCGGCTACACCTTC

j_gene: TRBJ1-1
abundance: few
v_gene: TRBV11-2
d_gene: NA
CDR3aa: CASSLIGLSTEAFF
CDR3nt: TGTGCCAGCAGCTTAATCGGGTTATCCACTGAAGCTTTCTTT

j_gene: TRBJ1-1
abundance: NA
v_gene: TRBV30
d_gene: TRBD1
CDR3aa: CAWSVQGAEVTEAFF
CDR3nt: TGTGCCTGGAGTGTACAGGGGGCGGAGGTCACTGAAGCTTTCTTT

j_gene: TRBJ2-5
abundance: NA
v_gene: TRBV14
d_gene: TRBD1
CDR3aa: CASSLGTGRETQYF
CDR3nt: TGTGCCAGCAGCCTGGGGACAGGGCGAGAGACCCAGTACTTC

j_gene: TRBJ2-1
abundance: few
v_gene: TRBV28
d_gene: TRBD2
CDR3aa: CASSLNGRNEQFF
CDR3nt: TGTGCCAGCAGTTTAAACGGGAGGAATGAGCAGTTCTTC

j_gene: TRBJ2-3
abundance: few
v_gene: TRBV7-9
d_gene: TRBD2
CDR3aa: CASSPLAGGTDTQYF
CDR3nt: TGTGCCAGCAGCCCACTAGCGGGAGGCACAGATACGCAGTATTTT

j_gene: TRBJ2-6
abundance: NA
v_gene: TRBV23-1
d_gene: NA
CDR3aa: CARIEHSSGANVLTF
CDR3nt: TGCGCCCGAATTGAACACAGCTCTGGGGCCAACGTCCTGACTTTC

j_gene: TRBJ2-7
abundance: NA
v_gene: TRBV29-1
d_gene: NA
CDR3aa: CSVDLGGTYEQYF
CDR3nt: TGCAGCGTTGATCTGGGTGGCACCTACGAGCAGTACTTC

j_gene: TRBJ2-7
abundance: NA
v_gene: TRBV29-1
d_gene: TRBD1
CDR3aa: CSGRQGSYEQYF
CDR3nt: TGCAGCGGCAGACAGGGATCCTACGAGCAGTACTTC

j_gene: TRBJ1-1
abundance: NA
v_gene: TRBV28
d_gene: NA
CDR3aa: CASSLWVQLEAFF
CDR3nt: TGTGCCAGCAGTTTATGGGTCCAGCTTGAAGCTTTCTTT

j_gene: TRBJ2-1
abundance: NA
v_gene: TRBV6-5
d_gene: TRBD1
CDR3aa: CASSSGTGGSDEQFF
CDR3nt: TGTGCCAGCAGCTCCGGGACAGGGGGGAGTGATGAGCAGTTCTTC

j_gene: TRBJ1-1
abundance: NA
v_gene: TRBV2
d_gene: NA
CDR3aa: CASSEAGDSMWNTEAFF
CDR3nt: TGTGCCAGCAGTGAAGCGGGGGATTCAATGTGGAACACTGAAGCTTTCTTT

j_gene: TRBJ2-5
abundance: NA
v_gene: TRBV5-1
d_gene: TRBD1
CDR3aa: CASSSPGQGVETQYF
CDR3nt: TGCGCCAGCAGCAGTCCGGGACAGGGTGTAGAGACCCAGTACTTC

j_gene: TRBJ2-3
abundance: NA
v_gene: TRBV15
d_gene: NA
CDR3aa: CATSGTQGTQYF
CDR3nt: TGTGCCACCAGCGGGACCCAGGGAACGCAGTATTTT

j_gene: TRBJ1-1
abundance: few
v_gene: TRBV2
d_gene: TRBD1
CDR3aa: CASRSGGLLSEAFF
CDR3nt: TGTGCCAGCAGATCAGGGGGCCTCCTTTCCGAAGCTTTCTTT

j_gene: TRBJ1-1
abundance: few
v_gene: TRBV29-1
d_gene: NA
CDR3aa: CSVEDFSPSPHRNTEAFF
CDR3nt: TGCAGCGTTGAAGATTTCTCTCCATCGCCCCATAGGAACACTGAAGCTTTCTTT

j_gene: TRBJ2-1
abundance: NA
v_gene: TRBV30
d_gene: NA
CDR3aa: CAWSVPNEQFF
CDR3nt: TGTGCCTGGAGTGTACCAAATGAGCAGTTCTTC

j_gene: TRBJ1-1
abundance: NA
v_gene: TRBV5-1
d_gene: NA
CDR3aa: CASSFPGEMNTEAFF
CDR3nt: TGCGCCAGCAGCTTTCCAGGGGAGATGAACACTGAAGCTTTCTTT

j_gene: TRBJ2-5
abundance: NA
v_gene: TRBV27
d_gene: TRBD1
CDR3aa: CATSGGRTQYF
CDR3nt: TGTGCCACATCAGGGGGCCGGACCCAGTACTTC

j_gene: TRBJ2-7
abundance: NA
v_gene: TRBV29-1
d_gene: NA
CDR3aa: CSVGHEAYEQYF
CDR3nt: TGCAGCGTTGGTCACGAAGCCTACGAGCAGTACTTC